Listed below are T cell receptor beta chains from one sample, sequenced in a study of OX40 agonist ivuxolimab in advanced cancers. Assay: immunoSEQ multiplex PCR; the TCRdb copy retains only in-frame clones and omits some. The top ten hold roughly 3.7% of the sample, which has 59,000 or so clones, 82% seen once. Sequencing used CD4+ or CD8+ T cells sorted from blood, obtained in a trial of the OX40 agonist ivuxolimab. The receptors originated from an adult with an advanced solid tumor such as melanoma, head and neck, liver or kidney cancer. Both conserved end residues are trimmed from each CDR3.

cdr3_length	j_call	v_call	cdr3_aa
14	TRBJ2-5	TRBV5-6	ASSLAWTGGQETQY
15	TRBJ1-4	TRBV19	ASSSGQEYATNEKLF
13	TRBJ1-1	TRBV6-6	ASSYSGGVNTEAF
11	TRBJ2-7	TRBV28	ASGGELSYEQY
14	TRBJ1-1	TRBV7-8	ASSSIYSGRNTEAF
14	TRBJ2-1	TRBV28	ASSLHGTGYYNEQF
12	TRBJ1-1	TRBV5-4	ASSLALGDTEAF
12	TRBJ2-2	TRBV18	ASSPPPGGGELF
15	TRBJ1-4	TRBV25-1	ASSDRTGGETNEKLF
11	TRBJ2-7	TRBV2	ASSRNRDHEQY
12	TRBJ2-7	TRBV5-4	ASSLKGRPYEQY
13	TRBJ1-1	TRBV5-4	ASTQATGSNTEAF
11	TRBJ1-4	TRBV7-9	ASSFGSTEKLF
12	TRBJ2-1	TRBV6-1	ASSAVGVYNEQF
12	TRBJ1-2	TRBV11-2	ASSPTGQDYGYT
12	TRBJ2-7	TRBV4-2	ASSQEGRIGEQY
13	TRBJ1-4	TRBV15	ATVDSRVSNEKLF
14	TRBJ2-3	TRBV18	ASSPQRQQGGDTQY
13	TRBJ2-5	TRBV5-1	ASSLVAPGLETQY
16	TRBJ1-5	TRBV7-9	ASSQDREGAGRGQPQH
14	TRBJ1-6	TRBV14	ASSLDRDSYNSPLH
16	TRBJ2-2	TRBV4-1	ASSLISGLAGEAGELF
11	TRBJ1-2	TRBV5-1	ASNPGTDYGYT
13	TRBJ2-2	TRBV6-6	ASSLGTTRIGELF
15	TRBJ2-1	TRBV2	ASTMAGTGVLRREQF
12	TRBJ1-1	TRBV6-5	ASSYTDRDTEAF
9	TRBJ1-2	TRBV2	ASTIPLGYT
14	TRBJ2-3	TRBV11-2	ASSPRGTSSTDTQY
10	TRBJ1-3	TRBV27	ASGARGNTIY
12	TRBJ2-1	TRBV11-2	ASMPAREGNEQF
12	TRBJ2-2	TRBV18	ASSPTVNTGELF
14	TRBJ1-1	TRBV9	ASSVAGGLSNTEAF
14	TRBJ2-3	TRBV5-4	ASSLGTGRGADTQY
10	TRBJ1-5	TRBV5-5	ASSLADQPQH
11	TRBJ1-6	TRBV2	ASWQGGNSPLH
13	TRBJ2-3	TRBV5-1	ASSLDGKGTDTQY
12	TRBJ1-5	TRBV4-3	ASSRGTVDQPQH
13	TRBJ2-3	TRBV28	ASSPSWAGTDTQY
14	TRBJ1-5	TRBV7-2	ASSPRPTLGNQPQH
12	TRBJ1-1	TRBV25-1	ASSGSSWNTEAF
11	TRBJ1-3	TRBV30	AWSGGSGNTIY